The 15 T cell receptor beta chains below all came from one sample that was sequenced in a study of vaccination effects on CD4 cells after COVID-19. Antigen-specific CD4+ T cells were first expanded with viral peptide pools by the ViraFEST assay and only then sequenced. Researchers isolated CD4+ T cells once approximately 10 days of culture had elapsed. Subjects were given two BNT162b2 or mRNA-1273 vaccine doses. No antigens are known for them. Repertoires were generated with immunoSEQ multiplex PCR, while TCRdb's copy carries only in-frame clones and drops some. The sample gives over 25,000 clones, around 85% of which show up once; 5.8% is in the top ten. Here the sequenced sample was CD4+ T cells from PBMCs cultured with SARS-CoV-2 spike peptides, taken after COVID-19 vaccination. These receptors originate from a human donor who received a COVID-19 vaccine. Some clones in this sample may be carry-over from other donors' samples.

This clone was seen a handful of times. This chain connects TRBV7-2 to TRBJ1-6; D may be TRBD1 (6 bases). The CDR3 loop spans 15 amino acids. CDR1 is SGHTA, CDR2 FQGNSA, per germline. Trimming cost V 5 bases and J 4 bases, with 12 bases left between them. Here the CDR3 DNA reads TGTGCCAGCAGCCCACTGGACAGATATAATTCACCCCTCCACTTT. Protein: CASSPLDRYNSPLHF.

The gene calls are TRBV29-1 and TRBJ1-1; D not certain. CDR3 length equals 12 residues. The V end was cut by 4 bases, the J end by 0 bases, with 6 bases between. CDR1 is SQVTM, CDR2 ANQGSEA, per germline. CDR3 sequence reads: CSVGEMNTEAFF. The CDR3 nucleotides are TGCAGCGTTGGGGAAATGAACACTGAAGCTTTCTTT.

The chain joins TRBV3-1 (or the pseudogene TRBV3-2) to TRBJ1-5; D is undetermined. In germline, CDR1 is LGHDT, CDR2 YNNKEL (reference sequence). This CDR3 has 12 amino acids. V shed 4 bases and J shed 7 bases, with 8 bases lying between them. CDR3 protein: CASSPSGQPQHF. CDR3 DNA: TGTGCCAGCAGCCCTTCGGGGCAGCCCCAGCATTTT.

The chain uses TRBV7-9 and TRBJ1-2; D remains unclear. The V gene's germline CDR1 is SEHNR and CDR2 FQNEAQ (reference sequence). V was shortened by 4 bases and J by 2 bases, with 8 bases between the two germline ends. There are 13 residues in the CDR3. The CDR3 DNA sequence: TGTGCCAGCAGCTACGGACGGAACTATGGCTACACCTTC. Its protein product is CASSYGRNYGYTF.

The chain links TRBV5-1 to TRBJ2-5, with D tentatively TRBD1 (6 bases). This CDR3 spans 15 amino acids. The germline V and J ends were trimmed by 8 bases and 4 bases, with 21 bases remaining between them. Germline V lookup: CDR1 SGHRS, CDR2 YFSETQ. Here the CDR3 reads CARSKRWGPRETQYF. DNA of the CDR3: TGCGCCAGGAGTAAGCGGTGGGGGCCAAGAGAGACCCAGTACTTC.

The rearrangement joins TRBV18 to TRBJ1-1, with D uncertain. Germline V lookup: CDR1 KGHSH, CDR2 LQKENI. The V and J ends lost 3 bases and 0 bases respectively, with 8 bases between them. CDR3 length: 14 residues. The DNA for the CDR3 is TGTGCCAGCTCACCGGATCAAATGAACACTGAAGCTTTCTTT. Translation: CASSPDQMNTEAFF. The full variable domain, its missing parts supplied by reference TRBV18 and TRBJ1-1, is NAGVMQNPRHLVRRRGQEARLRCSPMKGHSHVYWYRQLPEEGLKFMVYLQKENIIDESGMPKERFSAEFPKEGPSILRIQQVVRGDSAAYFCASSPDQMNTEAFFGQGTRLTVV.

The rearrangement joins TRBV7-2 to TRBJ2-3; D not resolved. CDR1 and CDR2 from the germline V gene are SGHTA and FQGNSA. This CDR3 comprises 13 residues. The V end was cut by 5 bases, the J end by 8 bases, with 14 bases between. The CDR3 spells CASSPVVVGTQYF. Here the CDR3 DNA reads TGTGCCAGCAGCCCGGTGGTAGTTGGTACGCAGTATTTT.

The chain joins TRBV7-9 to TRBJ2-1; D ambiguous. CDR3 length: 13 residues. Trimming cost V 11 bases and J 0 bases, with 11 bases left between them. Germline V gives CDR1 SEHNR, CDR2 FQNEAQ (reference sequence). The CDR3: CAAGLSSYNEQFF. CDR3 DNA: TGTGCCGCCGGGCTTAGCTCCTACAATGAGCAGTTCTTC.

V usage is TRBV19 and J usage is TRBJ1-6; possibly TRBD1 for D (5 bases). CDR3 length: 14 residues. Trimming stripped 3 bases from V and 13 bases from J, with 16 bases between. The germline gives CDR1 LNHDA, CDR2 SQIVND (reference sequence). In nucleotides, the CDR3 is TGTGCCAGTAGTATCTTCTTTGGGGCAGCGCCCCTCCACTTT. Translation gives CASSIFFGAAPLHF.

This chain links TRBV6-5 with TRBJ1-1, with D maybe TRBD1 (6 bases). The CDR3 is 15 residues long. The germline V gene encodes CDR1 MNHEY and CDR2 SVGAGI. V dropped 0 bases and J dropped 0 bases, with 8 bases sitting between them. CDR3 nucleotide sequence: TGTGCCAGCAGTTACTCCAGGGACATGAACACTGAAGCTTTCTTT. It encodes CASSYSRDMNTEAFF.

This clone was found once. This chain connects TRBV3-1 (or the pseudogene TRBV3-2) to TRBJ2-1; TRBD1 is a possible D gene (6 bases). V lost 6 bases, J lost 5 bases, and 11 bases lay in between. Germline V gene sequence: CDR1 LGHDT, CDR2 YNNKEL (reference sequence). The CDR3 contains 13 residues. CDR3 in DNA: TGTGCCAGCAGACAGGGCCCAAACAATGAGCAGTTCTTC. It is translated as CASRQGPNNEQFF.

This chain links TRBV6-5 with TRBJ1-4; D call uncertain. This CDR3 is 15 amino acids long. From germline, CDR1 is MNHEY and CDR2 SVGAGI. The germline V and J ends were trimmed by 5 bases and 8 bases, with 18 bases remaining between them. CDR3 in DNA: TGTGCCAGCAGTCGAGAGCCTTCTTTGGGGGAAAAACTGTTTTTT. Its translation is CASSREPSLGEKLFF.

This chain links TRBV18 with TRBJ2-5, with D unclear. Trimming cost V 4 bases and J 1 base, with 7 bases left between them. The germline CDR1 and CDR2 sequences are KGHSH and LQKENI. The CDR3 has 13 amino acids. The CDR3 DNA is TGTGCCAGCTCACAAGGGCTCCAAGAGACCCAGTACTTC. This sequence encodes CASSQGLQETQYF.

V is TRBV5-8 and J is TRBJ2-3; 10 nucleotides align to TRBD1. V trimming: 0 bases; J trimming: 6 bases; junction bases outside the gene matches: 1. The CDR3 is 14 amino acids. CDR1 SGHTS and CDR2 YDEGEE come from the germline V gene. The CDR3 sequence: CASSLGQGADTQYF. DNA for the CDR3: TGTGCCAGCAGCTTGGGACAGGGGGCGGATACGCAGTATTTT.

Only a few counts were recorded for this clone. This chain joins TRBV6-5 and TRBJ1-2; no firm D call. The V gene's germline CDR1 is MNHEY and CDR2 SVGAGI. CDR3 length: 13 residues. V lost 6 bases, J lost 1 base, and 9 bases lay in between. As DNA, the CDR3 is TGTGCCAGCAGCCGCTCGGGTAACTATGGCTACACCTTC. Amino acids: CASSRSGNYGYTF.